A single TCR beta chain is shown here with its context. This sample was taken from a study of T cell changes during pregnancy in multiple sclerosis. Germline V gene lookup returns CDR1 MNHNY and CDR2 SVGAGI (reference sequence). Trimming removed 0 bases at V and 1 base at J, with 4 bases between. The CDR3 consists of 13 residues. Profiling relied on immunoSEQ multiplex PCR, and the TCRdb table lists in-frame clones only, not all of them. The sample lists 59,000 or so clones; roughly 90% were seen once. The sequencing here drew on peripheral blood, taken in the third trimester of pregnancy. This receptor was identified in a female donor in good health, enrolled as a control in a pregnancy study. The chain couples TRBV6-6 to TRBJ2-7; D is uncertain. In nucleotides, the CDR3 is TGTGCCAGCAGTTACTCGCAGTCCTACGAGCAGTACTTC. As protein: CASSYSQSYEQYF.